This TCR beta chain is drawn from a study of blood T cell repertoires in COVID-19. The authors' processing: Counts of nucleated cells, estimated from reference gene primer amplification, were obtained. TCRdb keeps only in-frame clones here, not all; method: immunoSEQ multiplex PCR. V, J and clone size were drawn from that table, and D and trimming were deduced from the DNA. The table has about 280,000 clones, around 90% seen once. Categorization into cohorts depended on clinical history that participants reported. The sample was PBMCs or T cells enriched from blood (not recorded which). This TCR derives from a woman aged 60 to 75 in a cohort exposed to, infected with or recovered from COVID-19 (not recorded which).

The CDR3 nucleotides read TGTGCCAGCAGCTTACAGGGGCTGGTCTACGAGCAGTACTTC. Amino acid sequence: CASSLQGLVYEQYF. The chain recombines TRBV7-3 with TRBJ2-7; possible D gene TRBD1, 6 bases. The CDR3 contains 14 residues. CDR1 is SGHTA, CDR2 FQGTGA, per germline. Trimming removed 2 bases from V and 3 bases from J, with 11 bases in between.